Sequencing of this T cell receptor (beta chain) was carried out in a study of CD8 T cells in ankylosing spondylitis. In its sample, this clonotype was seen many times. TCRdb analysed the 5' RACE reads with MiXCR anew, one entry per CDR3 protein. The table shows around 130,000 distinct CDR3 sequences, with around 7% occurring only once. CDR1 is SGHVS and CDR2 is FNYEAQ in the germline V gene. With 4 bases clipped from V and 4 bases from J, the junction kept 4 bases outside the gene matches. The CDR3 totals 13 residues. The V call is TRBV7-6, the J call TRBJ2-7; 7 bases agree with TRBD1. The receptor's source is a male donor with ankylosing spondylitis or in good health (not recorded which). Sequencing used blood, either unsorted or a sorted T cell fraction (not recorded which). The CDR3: CASSWGQTYEQYF. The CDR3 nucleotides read TGTGCCAGCAGCTGGGGACAGACGTACGAGCAGTACTTC.